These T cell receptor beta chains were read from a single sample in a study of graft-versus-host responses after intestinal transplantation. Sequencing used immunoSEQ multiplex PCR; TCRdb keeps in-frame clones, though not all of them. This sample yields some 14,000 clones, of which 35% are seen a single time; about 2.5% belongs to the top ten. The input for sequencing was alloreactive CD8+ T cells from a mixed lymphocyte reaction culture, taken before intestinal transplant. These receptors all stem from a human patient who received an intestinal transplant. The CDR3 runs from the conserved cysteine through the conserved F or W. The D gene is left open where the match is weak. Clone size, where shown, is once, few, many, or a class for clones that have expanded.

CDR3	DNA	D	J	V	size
CASSPWGSYREGLFF	TGTGCCAGCAGTCCCTGGGGGTCCTACAGGGAGGGACTGTTTTTT	NA	TRBJ1-4	TRBV28	few
CASSAGSGPYEQYF	TGTGCCAGCAGCGCAGGGAGCGGGCCCTACGAGCAGTACTTC	NA	TRBJ2-7	TRBV9	NA
CASRGGQGSGFF	TGTGCCAGCAGGGGGGGTCAGGGCAGTGGGTTCTTC	NA	TRBJ2-1	TRBV5-6	NA
CATSAGAGNQPQHF	TGTGCCACCAGCGCAGGGGCCGGCAATCAGCCCCAGCATTTT	NA	TRBJ1-5	TRBV15	medium-sized
CASIGGSPLHF	TGCGCCAGCATAGGGGGTTCACCCCTCCACTTT	NA	TRBJ1-6	TRBV5-1	medium-sized
CSVGNRGYEQYF	TGCAGCGTTGGTAACAGGGGCTACGAGCAGTACTTC	TRBD1	TRBJ2-7	TRBV29-1	few
CASSYGTSGDTQYF	TGTGCCAGCAGTTATGGGACTAGCGGAGATACGCAGTATTTT	TRBD2	TRBJ2-3	TRBV6-6	NA
CASSRYRSPNGYTF	TGTGCCAGCAGTAGATATAGGTCCCCTAATGGCTACACCTTC	NA	TRBJ1-2	TRBV6-1	NA
CASSQYGGAGEQFF	TGCGCCAGCAGCCAATACGGGGGGGCGGGTGAGCAGTTCTTC	TRBD2	TRBJ2-1	TRBV4-1	NA
CASSWARGSSYEQYF	TGTGCCAGCAGTTGGGCGAGGGGGAGCTCCTACGAGCAGTACTTC	NA	TRBJ2-7	TRBV27	NA
CASSYGVGEQFF	TGTGCCAGCAGTTACGGCGTTGGAGAGCAGTTCTTC	NA	TRBJ2-1	TRBV6-6	NA
CASSYGLAGAEQFF	TGTGCCAGCAGTTATGGACTAGCGGGGGCTGAGCAGTTCTTC	TRBD2	TRBJ2-1	TRBV6-5	few
CASSFSSGGANEQFF	TGTGCCAGCAGCTTTAGTAGCGGGGGGGCGAATGAGCAGTTCTTC	TRBD2	TRBJ2-1	TRBV11-3	NA
CASSLIGALYEQYF	TGTGCCAGCAGTTTAATAGGGGCGCTGTACGAGCAGTACTTC	NA	TRBJ2-7	TRBV27	NA
CASSLTRAVRDEQYF	TGTGCCAGCAGCTTAACTCGGGCTGTCAGGGACGAGCAGTACTTC	NA	TRBJ2-7	TRBV13	few
CASSVGAGGHGGEQFF	TGTGCCAGCAGCGTCGGCGCGGGGGGCCATGGGGGTGAGCAGTTCTTC	TRBD2	TRBJ2-1	TRBV9	few
CASSLEKTSGAYEQYF	TGTGCCAGCAGCTTGGAGAAGACTAGCGGGGCCTACGAGCAGTACTTC	TRBD2	TRBJ2-7	TRBV7-9	few
CASTQVQNTGELFF	TGTGCCAGCACACAGGTGCAGAACACCGGGGAGCTGTTTTTT	NA	TRBJ2-2	TRBV14	medium-sized
CASSDSDRGFYGYTF	TGTGCCAGCAGTGACTCGGACAGGGGATTCTATGGCTACACCTTC	TRBD1	TRBJ1-2	TRBV27	medium-sized
CASSQSGAGTLLNEQFF	TGCGCCAGCAGCCAATCCGGGGCCGGGACTCTCCTCAATGAGCAGTTCTTC	NA	TRBJ2-1	TRBV4-1	medium-sized
CASSTTRDVYEQYF	TGTGCCAGCAGTACCACCAGGGACGTCTACGAGCAGTACTTC	NA	TRBJ2-7	TRBV27	NA
CAISGPGYNEQFF	TGTGCCATCAGTGGGCCGGGTTACAATGAGCAGTTCTTC	NA	TRBJ2-1	TRBV10-3	NA